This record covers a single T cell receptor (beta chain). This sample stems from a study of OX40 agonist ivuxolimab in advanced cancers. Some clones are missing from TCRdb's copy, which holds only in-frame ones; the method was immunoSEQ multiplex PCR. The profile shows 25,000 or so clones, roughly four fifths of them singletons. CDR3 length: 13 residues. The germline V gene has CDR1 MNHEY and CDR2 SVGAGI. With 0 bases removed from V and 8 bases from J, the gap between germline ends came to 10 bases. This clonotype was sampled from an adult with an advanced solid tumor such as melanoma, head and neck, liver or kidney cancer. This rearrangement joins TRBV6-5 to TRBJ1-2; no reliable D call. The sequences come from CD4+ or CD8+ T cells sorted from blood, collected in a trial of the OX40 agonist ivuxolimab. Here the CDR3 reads CASSYSRPGGYTF. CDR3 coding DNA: TGTGCCAGCAGTTACTCGCGCCCCGGGGGCTACACCTTC.